This T cell receptor beta chain derives from a study of blood T cell repertoires in COVID-19 (TCRdb year 2020). Background for the entire study: The collaborator samples originated in the United States, Italy and Spain and spanned the acute and convalescent phases of COVID-19. The material from the prospective study consisted of cDNA or gDNA derived from T cells, B-cell-depleted T cells, or PBMCs. Subjects who had been exposed to COVID-19, were actively infected with it, or had recovered from it provided the deeply sampled blood TCRbeta repertoires that made up the dataset. The repertoires were released in a freely available public database meant as a resource for research on the immune response to SARS-CoV-2. Samples came from the ongoing ImmuneRACE study (first 160 participants) plus 1,254 subjects from 6 global collaborators. Sample metadata almost always included a de-identified subject ID, COVID-19 status, age in years and sex. Where available, HLA class I and class II types were obtained from metadata supplied by the sample provider rather than from assay-based typing.

Trimming removed 2 bases from V and 3 bases from J; the gene matches leave 16 bases unexplained. CDR1 and CDR2 (SGDLS, YYNGEE) derive from the germline V gene. The CDR3 covers 19 residues, taking in both the cysteine and the phenylalanine. The CDR3 DNA has 57 bases and is translated from base 1. TCRbeta CDR3 regions were amplified from genomic DNA using the immunoSEQ Assay, a bias-controlled multiplex PCR. Processing in the source paper ran as follows. The number of nucleated cells in each sample was estimated by amplification of reference gene primers within the assay. Sequence reads were collapsed and filtered to measure the absolute abundance of every unique TCRbeta CDR3 rearrangement. Productive Simpson clonality was computed per sample as the square root of Simpson's diversity index over productive rearrangements. TCRdb mirrors the immuneACCESS table, restricted to in-frame sequences. Some clones are absent from its copies; in checked studies, under half trace to an unresolved V gene, and the reason for the others is unknown. The DNA gave D and trimming, while V, J and clone size come from that table. The sample table records just under 90,000 clones; 72% of these occur just once. Together, the top ten hold roughly an eighth of the sample.

Note on this clone: Which antigen it targets is not known. Base quality data are lacking; no much larger clone is found one base away.

Whole blood was collected in K2EDTA tubes by collaborating institutions according to the institutions' own protocols. For TCRbeta analysis, collaborators shipped samples in one of three forms: frozen whole blood, isolated PBMCs, or DNA extracted from either of those sample types. What the authors observed across the whole study: How much clinical and demographic metadata was included differed by source and by participant, and the metadata was provided uncurated.

Source material: peripheral blood. The source is a woman over 75 with acute or convalescent COVID-19. The rearrangement joined TRBV9 to TRBJ1-2; 10 bases in the middle match TRBD1. The DNA sequence is given as TGTGCCAGCAGCGTCGACGGCGGGACAGGGGCAAAAGAGGACTATGGCTACACCTTC. This codes for CASSVDGGTGAKEDYGYTF. This CDR3, with the reference TRBV9 and TRBJ1-2 proteins standing in past its ends, gives the full variable domain DSGVTQTPKHLITATGQRVTLRCSPRSGDLSVYWYQQSLDQGLQFLIQYYNGEERAKGNILERFSAQQFPDLHSELNLSSLELGDSALYFCASSVDGGTGAKEDYGYTFGSGTRLTVV.